These T cell receptor beta chains were read from a single sample in a study of T cell responses to AZD1222 COVID-19 vaccine. Assay used: immunoSEQ multiplex PCR; TCRdb lists only in-frame clones, some missing. The table shows about 130,000 clones, with approximately 88% occurring only once. The sequencing here drew on peripheral blood, taken on day 0 of AZD1222 vaccination. These receptors came from an adult in good health. Each CDR3 is given without its conserved first and last residue. Each record gives: V gene, clone size, D gene, CDR3 protein. The D gene is left open where the match is weak. A clone size is listed for some rows: how often the clone was seen (once, few, many), or a class if it is expanded.

V: TRBV7-9; size: .; D: TRBD2; CDR3: ASIQEGKRGETQY
V: TRBV11-3; size: .; D: .; CDR3: ASSWPASFLKQGSTDTQY
V: TRBV7-8; size: once; D: TRBD1; CDR3: ASRKGQHTGELF
V: TRBV27; size: .; D: .; CDR3: ASSLVGLARSEQY
V: TRBV7-3; size: .; D: .; CDR3: ASSLVGTDTQY
V: TRBV28; size: .; D: TRBD2; CDR3: ASSLGTGGNIQY
V: TRBV28; size: .; D: .; CDR3: ASSPQGSYEQY
V: TRBV27; size: .; D: .; CDR3: ASSLGSYNEQF
V: TRBV20-1; size: .; D: .; CDR3: SASCPIRYGYT
V: TRBV6-5; size: .; D: TRBD1; CDR3: ASSYSPQGVFDEQY
V: TRBV9; size: .; D: TRBD1; CDR3: ASSVGGQTEQY
V: TRBV29-1; size: few; D: TRBD2; CDR3: SVEVGLAETQY
V: TRBV6-1; size: .; D: .; CDR3: ASSEPGDAYEQY
V: TRBV28; size: .; D: .; CDR3: ASTGGSTGKNTEAF